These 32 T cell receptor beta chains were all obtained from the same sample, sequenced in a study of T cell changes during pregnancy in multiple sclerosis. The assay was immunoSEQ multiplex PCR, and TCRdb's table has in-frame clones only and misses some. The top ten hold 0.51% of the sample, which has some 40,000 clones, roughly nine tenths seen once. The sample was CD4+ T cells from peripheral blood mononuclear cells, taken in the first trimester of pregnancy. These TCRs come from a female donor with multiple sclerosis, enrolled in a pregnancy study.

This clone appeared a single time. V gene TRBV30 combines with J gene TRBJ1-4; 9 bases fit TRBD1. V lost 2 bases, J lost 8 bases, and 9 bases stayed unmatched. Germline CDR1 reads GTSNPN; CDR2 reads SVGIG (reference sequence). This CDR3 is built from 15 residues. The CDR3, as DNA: TGTGCCTGGAGTCCCCAACAGGGGGCGCGGGAAAAACTGTTTTTT. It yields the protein CAWSPQQGAREKLFF.

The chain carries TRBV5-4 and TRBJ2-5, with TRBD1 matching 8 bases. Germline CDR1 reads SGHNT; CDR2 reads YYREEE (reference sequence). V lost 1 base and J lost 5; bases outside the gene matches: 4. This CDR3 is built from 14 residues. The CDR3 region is CASSLQGALETQYF. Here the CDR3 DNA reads TGTGCCAGCAGCTTGCAGGGGGCTTTGGAGACCCAGTACTTC.

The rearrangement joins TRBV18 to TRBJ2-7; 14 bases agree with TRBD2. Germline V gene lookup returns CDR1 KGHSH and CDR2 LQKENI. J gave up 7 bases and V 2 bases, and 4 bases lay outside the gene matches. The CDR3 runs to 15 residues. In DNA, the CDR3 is TGTGCCAGCTCACCAGCCGGGACTAGCGGGGGTGAGCAGTACTTC. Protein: CASSPAGTSGGEQYF.

The chain's CDR3 is CASSFQGSARAQHF. As DNA, the CDR3 is TGTGCCAGCAGTTTTCAGGGCTCCGCTAGAGCCCAGCATTTT. The chain uses TRBV28 and TRBJ1-5, with D tentatively TRBD1 (5 bases). The V gene's germline CDR1 is MDHEN and CDR2 SYDVKM. The CDR3 runs to 14 residues. The V and J ends lost 3 bases and 11 bases respectively, with 17 bases between them.

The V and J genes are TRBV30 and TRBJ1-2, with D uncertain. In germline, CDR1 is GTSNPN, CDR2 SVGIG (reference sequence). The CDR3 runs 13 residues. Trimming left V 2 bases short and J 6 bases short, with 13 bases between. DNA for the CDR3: TGTGCCTGGAGTTCGACAAGATACGATGGCTACACCTTC. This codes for CAWSSTRYDGYTF.

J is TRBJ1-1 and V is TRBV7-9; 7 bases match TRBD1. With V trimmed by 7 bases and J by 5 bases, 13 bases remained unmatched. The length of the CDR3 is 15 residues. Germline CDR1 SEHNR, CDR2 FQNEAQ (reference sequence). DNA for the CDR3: TGTGCCAGCACCCTGGCCTTGGACAGGTTAACTGAAGCTTTCTTT. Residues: CASTLALDRLTEAFF.

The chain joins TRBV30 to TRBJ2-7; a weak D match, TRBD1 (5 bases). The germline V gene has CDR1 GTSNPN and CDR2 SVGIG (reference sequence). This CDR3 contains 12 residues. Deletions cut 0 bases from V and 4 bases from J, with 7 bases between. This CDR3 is CAWSVQGYEQYF. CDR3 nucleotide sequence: TGTGCCTGGAGTGTCCAGGGATACGAGCAGTACTTC.

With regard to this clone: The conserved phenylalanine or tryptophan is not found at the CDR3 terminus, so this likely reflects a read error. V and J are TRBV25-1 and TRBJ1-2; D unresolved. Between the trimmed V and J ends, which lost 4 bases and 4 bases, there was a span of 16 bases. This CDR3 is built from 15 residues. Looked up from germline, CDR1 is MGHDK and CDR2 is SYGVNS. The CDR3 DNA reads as TGTGCCAGCAGTGTGACACCGCCAGTCCCCTATGGCTACACCCTC. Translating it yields CASSVTPPVPYGYTL.

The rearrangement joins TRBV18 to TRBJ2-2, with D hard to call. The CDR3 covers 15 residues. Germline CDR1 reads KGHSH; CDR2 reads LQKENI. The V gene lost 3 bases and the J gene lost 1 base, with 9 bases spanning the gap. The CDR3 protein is CASSPSGLNTGELFF. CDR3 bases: TGTGCCAGCTCACCCTCAGGTTTGAACACCGGGGAGCTGTTTTTT.

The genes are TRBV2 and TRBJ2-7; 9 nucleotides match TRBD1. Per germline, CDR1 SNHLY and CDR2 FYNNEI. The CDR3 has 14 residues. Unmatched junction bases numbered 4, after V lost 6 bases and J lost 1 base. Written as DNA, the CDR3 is TGTGCCAGCAGGGCCGGGACAGGGTCCTACGAGCAGTACTTC. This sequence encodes CASRAGTGSYEQYF.

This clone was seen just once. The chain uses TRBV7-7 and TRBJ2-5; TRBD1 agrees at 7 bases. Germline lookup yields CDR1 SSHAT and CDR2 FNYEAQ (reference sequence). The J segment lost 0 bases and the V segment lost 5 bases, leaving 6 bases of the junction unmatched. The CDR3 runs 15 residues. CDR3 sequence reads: CASSRTGEYQETQYF. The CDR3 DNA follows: TGTGCCAGCAGCCGAACAGGGGAGTACCAAGAGACCCAGTACTTC.

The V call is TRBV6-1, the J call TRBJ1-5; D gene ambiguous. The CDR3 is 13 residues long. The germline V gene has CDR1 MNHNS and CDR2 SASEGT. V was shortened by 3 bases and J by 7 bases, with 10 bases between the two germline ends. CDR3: CASSERPTQPQHF. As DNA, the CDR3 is TGTGCCAGCAGTGAGAGGCCCACCCAGCCCCAGCATTTT.

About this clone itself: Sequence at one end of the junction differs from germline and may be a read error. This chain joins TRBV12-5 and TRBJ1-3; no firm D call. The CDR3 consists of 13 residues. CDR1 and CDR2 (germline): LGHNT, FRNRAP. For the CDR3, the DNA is TGTGCTAGTGCTTTGGGGAGGTCAAACACCATATATTTT. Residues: CASALGRSNTIYF.

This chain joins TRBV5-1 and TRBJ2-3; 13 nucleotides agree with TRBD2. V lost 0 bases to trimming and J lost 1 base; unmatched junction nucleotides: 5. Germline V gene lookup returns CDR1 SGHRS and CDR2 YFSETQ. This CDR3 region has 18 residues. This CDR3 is CASSLAGTSGAGTDTQYF. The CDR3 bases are TGCGCCAGCAGCTTGGCCGGGACTAGCGGGGCGGGCACAGATACGCAGTATTTT.

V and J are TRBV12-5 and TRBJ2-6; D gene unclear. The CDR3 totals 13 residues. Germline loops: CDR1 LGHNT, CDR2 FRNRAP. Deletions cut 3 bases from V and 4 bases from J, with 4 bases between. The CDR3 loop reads CASGLAGANVLTF. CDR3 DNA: TGTGCTAGTGGTTTAGCCGGGGCCAACGTCCTGACTTTC.

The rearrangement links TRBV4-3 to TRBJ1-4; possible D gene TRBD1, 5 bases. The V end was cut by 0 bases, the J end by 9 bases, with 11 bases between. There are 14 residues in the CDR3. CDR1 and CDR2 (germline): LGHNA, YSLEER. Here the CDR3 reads CASSQDGQGQKLFF. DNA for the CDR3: TGCGCCAGCAGCCAAGATGGGCAGGGCCAAAAACTGTTTTTT.

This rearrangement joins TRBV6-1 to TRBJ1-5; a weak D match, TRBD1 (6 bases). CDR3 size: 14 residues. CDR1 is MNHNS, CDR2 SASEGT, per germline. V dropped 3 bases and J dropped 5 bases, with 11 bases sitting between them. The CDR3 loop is CASSEYQGYQPQHF. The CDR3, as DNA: TGTGCCAGCAGTGAGTACCAGGGGTATCAGCCCCAGCATTTT.

CDR3 residues: CASSDIMGVAEAFF. For the CDR3, the DNA is TGTGCCAGCAGCGATATTATGGGAGTAGCTGAAGCTTTCTTT. V usage is TRBV7-2 and J usage is TRBJ1-1; no definite D call. In germline, CDR1 is SGHTA, CDR2 FQGNSA. CDR3 length: 14 residues. V dropped 5 bases and J dropped 6 bases, with 16 bases sitting between them.

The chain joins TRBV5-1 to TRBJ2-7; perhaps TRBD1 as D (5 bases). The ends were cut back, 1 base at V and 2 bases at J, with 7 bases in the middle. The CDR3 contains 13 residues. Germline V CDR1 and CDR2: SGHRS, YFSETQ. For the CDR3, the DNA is TGCGCCAGCAGCTTGACAGGAGCCTACGAGCAGTACTTC. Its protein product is CASSLTGAYEQYF.

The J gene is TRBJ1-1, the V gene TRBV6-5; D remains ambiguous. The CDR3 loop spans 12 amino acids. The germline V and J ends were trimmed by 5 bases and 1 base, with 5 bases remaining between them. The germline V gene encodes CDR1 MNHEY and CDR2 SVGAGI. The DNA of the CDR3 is TGTGCCAGCAGTCCAGGGAACACTGAAGCTTTCTTT. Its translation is CASSPGNTEAFF.

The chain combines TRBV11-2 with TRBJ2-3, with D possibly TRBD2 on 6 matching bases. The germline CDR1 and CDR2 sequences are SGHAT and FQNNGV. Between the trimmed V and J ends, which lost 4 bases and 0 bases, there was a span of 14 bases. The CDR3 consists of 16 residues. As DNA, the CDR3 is TGTGCCAGCAGCTCCTGGGGAGGTCTTAGCACAGATACGCAGTATTTT. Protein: CASSSWGGLSTDTQYF.

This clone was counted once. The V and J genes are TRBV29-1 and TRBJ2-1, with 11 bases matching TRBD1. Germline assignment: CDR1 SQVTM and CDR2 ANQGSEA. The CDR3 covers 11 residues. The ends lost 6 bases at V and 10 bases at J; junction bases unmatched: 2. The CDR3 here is CSVGTGGEQFF. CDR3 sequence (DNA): TGCAGCGTCGGGACAGGGGGAGAGCAGTTCTTC.

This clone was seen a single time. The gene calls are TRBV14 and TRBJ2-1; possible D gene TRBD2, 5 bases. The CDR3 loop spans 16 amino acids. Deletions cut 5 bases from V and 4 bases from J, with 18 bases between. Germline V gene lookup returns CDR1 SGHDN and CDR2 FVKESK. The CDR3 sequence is CASSVLTGILYNEQFF. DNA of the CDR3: TGTGCCAGCAGCGTTCTTACCGGGATACTATACAATGAGCAGTTCTTC.

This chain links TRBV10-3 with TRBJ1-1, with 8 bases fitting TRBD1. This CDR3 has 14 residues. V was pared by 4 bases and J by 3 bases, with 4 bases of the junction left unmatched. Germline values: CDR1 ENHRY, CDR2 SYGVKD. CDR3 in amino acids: CAISVQGGDTEAFF. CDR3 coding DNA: TGTGCCATCAGTGTACAGGGGGGAGACACTGAAGCTTTCTTT.

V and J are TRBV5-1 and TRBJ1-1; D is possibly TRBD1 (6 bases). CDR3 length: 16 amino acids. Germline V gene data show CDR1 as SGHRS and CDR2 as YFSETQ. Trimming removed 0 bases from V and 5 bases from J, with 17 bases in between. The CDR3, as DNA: TGCGCCAGCAGCTTGGGGTGGGGTGGGGGCGGAACTGAAGCTTTCTTT. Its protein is CASSLGWGGGGTEAFF.

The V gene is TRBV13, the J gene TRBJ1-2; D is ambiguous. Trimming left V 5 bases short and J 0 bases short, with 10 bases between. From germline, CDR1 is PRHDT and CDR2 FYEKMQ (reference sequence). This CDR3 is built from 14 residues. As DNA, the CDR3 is TGTGCCAGCAGCGTTCGCAGGCCTAACTATGGCTACACCTTC. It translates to CASSVRRPNYGYTF.

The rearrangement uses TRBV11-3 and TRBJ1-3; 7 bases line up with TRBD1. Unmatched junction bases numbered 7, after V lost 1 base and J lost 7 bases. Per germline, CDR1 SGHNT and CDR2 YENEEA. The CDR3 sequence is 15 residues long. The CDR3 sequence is CASSLGRGTANTIYF. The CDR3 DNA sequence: TGTGCCAGCAGCTTAGGCCGGGGGACAGCCAACACCATATATTTT.

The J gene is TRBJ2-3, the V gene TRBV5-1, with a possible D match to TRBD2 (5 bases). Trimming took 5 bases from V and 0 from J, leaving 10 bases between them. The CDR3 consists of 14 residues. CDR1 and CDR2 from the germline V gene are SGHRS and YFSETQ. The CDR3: CASRDKRSTDTQYF. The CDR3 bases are TGCGCCAGCAGAGATAAGCGGAGCACAGATACGCAGTATTTT.

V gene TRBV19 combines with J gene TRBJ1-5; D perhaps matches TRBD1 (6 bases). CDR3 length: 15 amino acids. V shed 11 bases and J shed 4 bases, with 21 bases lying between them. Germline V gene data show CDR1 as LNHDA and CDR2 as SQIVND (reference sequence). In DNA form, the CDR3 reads TGTGCCTCCAAAAATCCGGGACAAGGAAATCAGCCCCAGCATTTT. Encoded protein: CASKNPGQGNQPQHF.

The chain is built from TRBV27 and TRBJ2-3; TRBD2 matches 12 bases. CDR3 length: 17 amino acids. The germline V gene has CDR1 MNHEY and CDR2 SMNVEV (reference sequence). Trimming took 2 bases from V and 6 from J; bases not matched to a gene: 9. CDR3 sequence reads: CASSLLTSGGTGDTQYF. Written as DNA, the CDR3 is TGTGCCAGCAGTTTACTGACTAGCGGGGGAACGGGGGATACGCAGTATTTT.

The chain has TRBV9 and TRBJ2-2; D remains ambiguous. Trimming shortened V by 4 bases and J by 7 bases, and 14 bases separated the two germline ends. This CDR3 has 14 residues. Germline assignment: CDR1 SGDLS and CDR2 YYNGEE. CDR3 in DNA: TGTGCCAGCAGCACCCGACTGTTCGTCGGGGAGCTGTTTTTT. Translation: CASSTRLFVGELFF.

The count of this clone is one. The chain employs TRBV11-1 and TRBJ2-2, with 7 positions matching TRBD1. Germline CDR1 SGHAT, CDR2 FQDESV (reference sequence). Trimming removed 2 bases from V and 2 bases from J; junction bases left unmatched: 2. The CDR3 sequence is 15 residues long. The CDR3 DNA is TGTGCCAGCAGCTTAAACAGGGGAAACACCGGGGAGCTGTTTTTT. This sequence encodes CASSLNRGNTGELFF. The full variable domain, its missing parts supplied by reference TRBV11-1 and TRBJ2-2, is EAEVAQSPRYKITEKSQAVAFWCDPISGHATLYWYRQILGQGPELLVQFQDESVVDDSQLPKDRFSAERLKGVDSTLKIQPAELGDSAMYLCASSLNRGNTGELFFGEGSRLTVL.